This T cell receptor (beta chain) was captured in a study of high-grade serous ovarian cancer treatment subgroups. Across the study: Mean per sample: around 14,000 reads, some 8,100 unique TCR beta rearrangements. Notes on the study in general: Same-patient tumor repertoires overlapped at about 0.095 to 0.8; different patients barely overlapped. TCR relatedness rose with neoantigen level and trended with mutation load.

Assay used: immunoSEQ multiplex PCR; TCRdb lists only in-frame clones, some missing. The data hold under 20,000 clones, with roughly two thirds observed a single time. Tumor samples were obtained before definitive surgery or chemotherapy. Germline CDR1 MNHNS, CDR2 SASEGT. The J segment lost 0 bases and the V segment lost 6 bases, leaving 1 base of the junction unmatched. There are 13 residues in the CDR3. As concerns this clone: The target antigen is unknown.

Material: tumor tissue. V gene TRBV6-1 combines with J gene TRBJ1-2; TRBD1 matches at 7 bases. The source is a human donor with high-grade serous ovarian cancer. The CDR3 here is CASSDRANYGYTF. The DNA for the CDR3 is TGTGCCAGCAGCGACAGGGCTAACTATGGCTACACCTTC.